These T cell receptor beta chains were read from a single sample in a study of blood T cell repertoires in COVID-19. Repertoires were generated with immunoSEQ multiplex PCR, while TCRdb's copy carries only in-frame clones and drops some. This sample carries roughly 200,000 clones, 85% of them seen once, and the ten largest clones take approximately 8.9%. Sample: peripheral blood. These receptors were obtained from an older woman with acute or convalescent COVID-19. CDR3s include the opening cysteine and the closing phenylalanine or tryptophan. The D gene is left open where the match is weak. Size tells how often a clone was seen (once, few, many) or the class of an expanded clone, and some rows leave it out.

d_gene | j_gene | len | abundance | v_gene | CDR3nt | CDR3aa
TRBD2 | TRBJ2-1 | 16 | NA | TRBV5-4 | TGTGCCAGCAGCTTAGCTAGCGGGAGGGCCGTCAATGAGCAGTTCTTC | CASSLASGRAVNEQFF
TRBD2 | TRBJ2-3 | 19 | NA | TRBV5-1 | TGCGCCAGCAGCCGCCCCCCGCTAGCGGGAGGGCCCCGCACAGATACGCAGTATTTT | CASSRPPLAGGPRTDTQYF
TRBD1 | TRBJ1-2 | 14 | NA | TRBV5-1 | TGCGCCAGCAGCTTGGTCGCCGGGACAGCCCAAATTGCCTTC | CASSLVAGTAQIAF
TRBD1 | TRBJ1-1 | 22 | once | TRBV28 | TGTGCCAGCAGTTTCCCAGCCCGACCGGGACAGGGGGCTTTGGGGGCGAACACTGAAGCTTTCTTT | CASSFPARPGQGALGANTEAFF
TRBD2 | TRBJ2-2 | 15 | NA | TRBV28 | TGTGCCAGCCTAACCCTAGCGGGAGGGGCCGGGGAGCTGTTTTTT | CASLTLAGGAGELFF
TRBD1 | TRBJ2-7 | 15 | NA | TRBV9 | TGTGCCAGCAGCGCTCTTCCGGGACAGTGGAACGAGCAGTACTTC | CASSALPGQWNEQYF
NA | TRBJ1-1 | 14 | NA | TRBV6-5 | TGTGCCAGCATAATGCTCTCAGGGGTCACTGAAGCTTTCTTT | CASIMLSGVTEAFF
NA | TRBJ2-1 | 14 | NA | TRBV3-1/TRBV3-2 | TGTGCCAGCAGCCCCTCCGGGACTGATAATGAGCAGTTCTTC | CASSPSGTDNEQFF
NA | TRBJ2-3 | 14 | NA | TRBV24-1 | TGTGCCACCAGTGATTCGATGGCGGTAGATACGCAGTATTTT | CATSDSMAVDTQYF
NA | TRBJ1-1 | 12 | NA | TRBV20-1 | TGCAGTGCTAGTTTTCAGAACACTGAAGCTTTCTTT | CSASFQNTEAFF
TRBD1 | TRBJ1-5 | 14 | once | TRBV6-5 | TGTGCCAGCAGTACAGGGACAGGTCATCAGCCCCAGCATTTT | CASSTGTGHQPQHF
NA | TRBJ2-5 | 14 | NA | TRBV10-3 | TGTGCCATCAGTGATGGGGGGATGAGAGAGACCCAGTACTTC | CAISDGGMRETQYF
NA | TRBJ1-1 | 13 | NA | TRBV12-3/TRBV12-4 | TGTGCCAGCAGCACAGAGGAGGGCACTGAAGCTTTCTTT | CASSTEEGTEAFF
TRBD2 | TRBJ2-1 | 12 | NA | TRBV28 | TGTGCCAGCAGCGGACTAGCAAACTGGCAGTTCTTC | CASSGLANWQFF
TRBD2 | TRBJ2-1 | 16 | NA | TRBV4-2 | TGTGCCAGCAGCCAAGCCCCTGGCCGGGAGGGCAATGAGCAGTTCTTC | CASSQAPGREGNEQFF
NA | TRBJ2-5 | 15 | NA | TRBV11-3 | TGTGCCAGCAGCTTAGCGTCCCCCCTGCAAGAGACCCAGTACTTC | CASSLASPLQETQYF
NA | TRBJ2-3 | 16 | NA | TRBV5-1 | TGCGCCAGCAGCTCCGGACTGACCAAAAGCACAGATACGCAGTATTTT | CASSSGLTKSTDTQYF
NA | TRBJ1-6 | 15 | NA | TRBV9 | TGTGCCAGCAGCGTCGGGAGGCTAGGAAATTCACCCCTCCACTTT | CASSVGRLGNSPLHF
NA | TRBJ1-1 | 15 | NA | TRBV27 | TGTGCCAGCAGTTTGGGGGGAATCCTGAACACTGAAGCTTTCTTT | CASSLGGILNTEAFF
NA | TRBJ1-3 | 20 | NA | TRBV28 | TGTGCCAGCAGTTTTAGGCCCGCGGGGCAGCCGACCGTCTCTGGAAACACCATATATTTT | CASSFRPAGQPTVSGNTIYF
NA | TRBJ2-3 | 13 | NA | TRBV19 | TGTGCCAGTAGTAAACAGGGAAGAGATACGCAGTATTTT | CASSKQGRDTQYF
NA | TRBJ1-1 | 14 | NA | TRBV18 | TGTGCCAGCTCACCGTCGGCGGGGAACACTGAAGCTTTCTTT | CASSPSAGNTEAFF
NA | TRBJ1-5 | 14 | NA | TRBV6-6 | TGTGCCAGCAGTTACTTAGGGGGCAATCAGCCCCAGCATTTT | CASSYLGGNQPQHF
NA | TRBJ1-5 | 13 | NA | TRBV11-1 | TGTGCCAGCAGCCCTACGACAGGTCAGCCCCAGCATTTT | CASSPTTGQPQHF
NA | TRBJ1-2 | 13 | once | TRBV3-1/TRBV3-2 | TGTGCCAGCAGCCTTGAACGGGGGGGTGGCTACACCTTC | CASSLERGGGYTF
TRBD1 | TRBJ2-2 | 16 | NA | TRBV5-1 | TGCGCCAGCAGCTTAACCGGACAGGGAAGTACCGGGGAGCTGTTTTTT | CASSLTGQGSTGELFF
NA | TRBJ2-3 | 16 | NA | TRBV24-1 | TGTGCCACCAGTGGGGATAAGCGCGGGCCCAGAGATACGCAGTATTTT | CATSGDKRGPRDTQYF
NA | TRBJ1-5 | 14 | once | TRBV27 | TGTGCCAGCAGTTATGCTAGGAGCAATCAGCCCCAGCATTTT | CASSYARSNQPQHF
TRBD1 | TRBJ1-1 | 13 | NA | TRBV7-3 | TGTGCCAGCAGCTTAGACAGGGATACTGAAGCTTTCTTT | CASSLDRDTEAFF
NA | TRBJ1-5 | 16 | NA | TRBV28 | TGTGCCAGCACCCCCACCCCTCGGGGGAGCAATCAGCCCCAGCATTTT | CASTPTPRGSNQPQHF
TRBD1 | TRBJ1-2 | 14 | NA | TRBV28 | TGTGCCAGCAGTTTGCCAGGGGGCGTGAGTGGCTACACCTTC | CASSLPGGVSGYTF
TRBD1 | TRBJ1-3 | 15 | NA | TRBV7-7 | TGTGCTAGCATCCCTGGACAGGGAGCTGGAAACACCATATATTTT | CASIPGQGAGNTIYF
TRBD2 | TRBJ2-7 | 14 | once | TRBV20-1 | TGCAGTGCTAGTCGGGTTAGCGGGTACTACGAGCAGTACTTC | CSASRVSGYYEQYF
NA | TRBJ1-1 | 11 | NA | TRBV29-1 | TGCAGCGTCCAGGGGAACACTGAAGCTTTCTTT | CSVQGNTEAFF
TRBD2 | TRBJ2-2 | 17 | NA | TRBV27 | TGTGCCAGCACCGGGACTAGCGGGAGGGGTAAACCCGGGGAGCTGTTTTTT | CASTGTSGRGKPGELFF
NA | TRBJ1-2 | 15 | NA | TRBV19 | TGTGCCAGTAGTATAGATCATCAGGGCCGGTATGGCTACACCTTC | CASSIDHQGRYGYTF
NA | TRBJ1-2 | 13 | NA | TRBV28 | TGTGCCAGCAGTTTAGGAGAGGGCATGGGCTACACCTTC | CASSLGEGMGYTF
TRBD2 | TRBJ2-1 | 18 | NA | TRBV6-1 | TGTGCCAGCAGTAAAGAGGGTGCTAGCGGCCACTCCTACAATGAGCAGTTCTTC | CASSKEGASGHSYNEQFF
TRBD2 | TRBJ2-7 | 14 | NA | TRBV18 | TGTGCCAGCTCACCAAAGGGAGGGGTTTACGAGCAGTACTTC | CASSPKGGVYEQYF
TRBD1 | TRBJ1-2 | 13 | NA | TRBV6-5 | TGTGCCAGCAGCAAGGGACAGGGCTACGGCTACACCTTC | CASSKGQGYGYTF
NA | TRBJ2-3 | 12 | NA | TRBV6-6 | TGTGCCAGCAGTCCCCAGGCAGATACGCAGTATTTT | CASSPQADTQYF
NA | TRBJ1-2 | 9 | once | TRBV29-1 | TGCAGCGTTTTGGAGGGCTACACCTTC | CSVLEGYTF
TRBD1 | TRBJ1-2 | 14 | NA | TRBV2 | TGTGCCACCTCGACGGAGGGGGCGGACTATGGCTACACCTTC | CATSTEGADYGYTF
NA | TRBJ1-6 | 16 | NA | TRBV11-3 | TGTGCCAGCAGCTTAGACCACAGGGCCTATAATTCACCCCTCCACTTT | CASSLDHRAYNSPLHF
NA | TRBJ1-1 | 12 | once | TRBV7-2 | TGTGCCAGCAGCTTACGGGGTTCTGAAGCTTTCTTT | CASSLRGSEAFF
TRBD2 | TRBJ2-5 | 15 | NA | TRBV5-1 | TGCGCCAGCAGGTTCGGGGGGTCCGGAAAAGAGACCCAGTACTTC | CASRFGGSGKETQYF
NA | TRBJ2-1 | 16 | NA | TRBV19 | TGTGCCAGTACCCTAAGGCGGCATCCTAGTGGCGATGAGCAGTTCTTC | CASTLRRHPSGDEQFF
NA | TRBJ1-4 | 16 | NA | TRBV7-2 | TGTGCCAGCAGCCAGGGCGGCCCATCGATTAATGAAAAACTGTTTTTT | CASSQGGPSINEKLFF
TRBD1 | TRBJ2-1 | 15 | NA | TRBV2 | TGTGCCAGCAGGTCGACAGGGGGGCCCTACAATGAGCAGTTCTTC | CASRSTGGPYNEQFF
TRBD2 | TRBJ2-5 | 21 | NA | TRBV20-1 | TGCAGTGCTAGTGGAGCCCCGGCCCGTCTAGCGGGAGGGGGGGGGCAAGAGACCCAGTACTTC | CSASGAPARLAGGGGQETQYF
TRBD1 | TRBJ1-2 | 13 | NA | TRBV10-3 | TGTGCCATCAGTAGTGACAGGGACTATGGCTACACCTTC | CAISSDRDYGYTF
TRBD1 | TRBJ1-2 | 15 | NA | TRBV2 | TGTGCCAGCAGGCAGGACAGGGCCCAGGCCTATGGCTACACCTTC | CASRQDRAQAYGYTF
NA | TRBJ1-2 | 12 | NA | TRBV5-1 | TGCGCCAGCAGCACCCAGGGTGAAGGCTACACCTTC | CASSTQGEGYTF
NA | TRBJ1-6 | 17 | NA | TRBV7-9 | TGTGCCAGCAGCCCTGGTCTGGGGCCATCGGATAATTCACCCCTCCACTTT | CASSPGLGPSDNSPLHF